This T cell receptor beta chain was identified in a study of T cell responses to AZD1222 COVID-19 vaccine. Only in-frame clones appear in the TCRdb table, and some are missing; sequencing was by immunoSEQ multiplex PCR. Counted here are around 130,000 clones, 91% occurring once; the ten biggest clones make up 7.5%. Concerning this clone itself: What it recognizes is unknown.

Findings and caveats of the study: Most donors were white British, females outnumbered males, and clonal diversity was possibly underestimated.

V was clipped by 6 bases and J by 0 bases; unmatched bases: 3. The germline V gene encodes CDR1 SGHTA and CDR2 FQGNSA. The CDR3 has 14 residues. The sequences come from peripheral blood, collected 28 days after the second dose of the MenACWY control vaccine. This chain links TRBV7-2 with TRBJ1-2; 8 bases align to TRBD1. The sequence was obtained from an adult who received the MenACWY meningococcal vaccine as a control. The CDR3: CASRATGANYGYTF. The CDR3 region has the DNA TGTGCCAGCAGAGCGACAGGGGCTAACTATGGCTACACCTTC. Looking up the rest from reference TRBV7-2 and TRBJ1-2 gives the full variable domain: GAGVSQSPSNKVTEKGKDVELRCDPISGHTALYWYRQSLGQGLEFLIYFQGNSAPDKSGLPSDRFSAERTGGSVSTLTIQRTQQEDSAVYLCASRATGANYGYTFGSGTRLTVV.